These T cell receptor beta chains were read from a single sample in a study of cytomegalovirus exposure and HLA in healthy donors. Generated by immunoSEQ multiplex PCR, the TCRdb table keeps only in-frame clones and is missing some. The sample lists hundreds of thousands of clones; roughly 83% were seen once. The source material was PBMCs. The receptors were gathered from a girl between 5 and 17 years old in good health and CMV-seronegative. Each CDR3 is given with its conserved first and last residue. The order of the fields is J gene, V gene, clone size, D gene, CDR3 protein, CDR3 DNA. A D gene is named only where the DNA matches it firmly. The listing skips clone size in some rows; elsewhere it reads once, few, many or a size class.

j_call: TRBJ1-6; v_call: TRBV4-2; clone_size: .; d_call: TRBD1; cdr3_aa: CASSQKDRGGYNSPLHF; cdr3_nt: TGTGCCAGCAGCCAGAAGGACAGGGGAGGATATAATTCACCCCTCCACTTT
j_call: TRBJ2-5; v_call: TRBV2; clone_size: .; d_call: .; cdr3_aa: CASSTDSQETQYF; cdr3_nt: TGTGCCAGCAGTACGGACAGCCAAGAGACCCAGTACTTC
j_call: TRBJ2-2; v_call: TRBV11-2; clone_size: .; d_call: .; cdr3_aa: CASSSFRESTGELFF; cdr3_nt: TGTGCCAGCAGCTCCTTTCGGGAGAGCACCGGGGAGCTGTTTTTT
j_call: TRBJ2-3; v_call: TRBV5-6; clone_size: .; d_call: TRBD2; cdr3_aa: CASSFPGLAGVTQYF; cdr3_nt: TGTGCCAGCAGCTTTCCGGGACTAGCGGGAGTCACGCAGTATTTT
j_call: TRBJ2-3; v_call: TRBV7-3; clone_size: few; d_call: .; cdr3_aa: CASSLTGRTSTDTQYF; cdr3_nt: TGTGCCAGCAGCTTAACAGGCAGGACTAGCACAGATACGCAGTATTTT
j_call: TRBJ1-5; v_call: TRBV19; clone_size: .; d_call: .; cdr3_aa: CASSQSGNYLSNQPQHF; cdr3_nt: TGTGCCAGTAGTCAGTCAGGGAATTATTTGAGCAATCAGCCCCAGCATTTT
j_call: TRBJ1-1; v_call: TRBV27; clone_size: .; d_call: .; cdr3_aa: CASSFAGYPEAFF; cdr3_nt: TGTGCCAGCAGTTTTGCAGGGTACCCTGAAGCTTTCTTT
j_call: TRBJ1-2; v_call: TRBV6-5; clone_size: .; d_call: .; cdr3_aa: CASSPPTGSGGYTF; cdr3_nt: TGTGCCAGCAGTCCGCCTACAGGGAGCGGAGGCTACACCTTC
j_call: TRBJ1-1; v_call: TRBV28; clone_size: .; d_call: .; cdr3_aa: CAIGAPMNTEAFF; cdr3_nt: TGTGCCATTGGGGCACCGATGAACACTGAAGCTTTCTTT
j_call: TRBJ2-7; v_call: TRBV27; clone_size: .; d_call: .; cdr3_aa: CASKGRLGVKQYF; cdr3_nt: TGTGCCAGCAAGGGCCGACTAGGCGTCAAGCAGTACTTC
j_call: TRBJ2-1; v_call: TRBV18; clone_size: .; d_call: TRBD1; cdr3_aa: CASSLGQGNNEQFF; cdr3_nt: TGTGCCAGCTCCCTGGGACAGGGAAACAATGAGCAGTTCTTC
j_call: TRBJ2-7; v_call: TRBV5-6; clone_size: .; d_call: TRBD1; cdr3_aa: CASSLYNGPGQNLQQYF; cdr3_nt: TGTGCCAGCAGCTTGTATAACGGACCGGGACAGAACCTCCAGCAGTACTTT
j_call: TRBJ1-2; v_call: TRBV11-2; clone_size: .; d_call: .; cdr3_aa: CASSVRTANYGYTF; cdr3_nt: TGTGCCAGCAGCGTACGGACAGCTAATTATGGCTACACCTTC
j_call: TRBJ1-4; v_call: TRBV30; clone_size: .; d_call: .; cdr3_aa: CAWSPPGWLNEKLFF; cdr3_nt: TGTGCCTGGAGTCCTCCCGGTTGGTTGAATGAAAAACTGTTTTTT
j_call: TRBJ2-7; v_call: TRBV4-2; clone_size: .; d_call: TRBD2; cdr3_aa: CASSERLAGGEQYF; cdr3_nt: TGTGCCAGCAGCGAGCGACTAGCGGGGGGAGAGCAGTACTTC
j_call: TRBJ2-7; v_call: TRBV18; clone_size: .; d_call: TRBD1; cdr3_aa: CASSPQKLGQGSYEQYF; cdr3_nt: TGTGCCAGCTCACCACAGAAATTGGGACAGGGGTCCTACGAGCAGTACTTC
j_call: TRBJ2-1; v_call: TRBV9; clone_size: .; d_call: .; cdr3_aa: CASSVDSPPYNEQFF; cdr3_nt: TGTGCCAGCAGCGTAGACAGCCCGCCCTACAATGAGCAGTTCTTC
j_call: TRBJ1-1; v_call: TRBV11-2; clone_size: few; d_call: .; cdr3_aa: CASSLVVGEAFF; cdr3_nt: TGTGCCAGCAGCTTAGTGGTCGGTGAAGCTTTCTTT
j_call: TRBJ2-1; v_call: TRBV2; clone_size: once; d_call: TRBD1; cdr3_aa: CASRSGQGGHNEQFF; cdr3_nt: TGTGCCAGCAGATCGGGACAGGGCGGTCACAATGAGCAGTTCTTC
j_call: TRBJ2-1; v_call: TRBV2; clone_size: .; d_call: .; cdr3_aa: CASSEARSHNEQFF; cdr3_nt: TGTGCCAGCAGTGAAGCGCGAAGTCACAATGAGCAGTTCTTC
j_call: TRBJ1-2; v_call: TRBV28; clone_size: .; d_call: TRBD1; cdr3_aa: CASSFRVTGGGGYGYTF; cdr3_nt: TGTGCCAGCAGTTTTCGGGTTACAGGGGGCGGGGGCTATGGCTACACCTTC
j_call: TRBJ1-4; v_call: TRBV6-5; clone_size: .; d_call: .; cdr3_aa: CASSFTPGQGGEKLFF; cdr3_nt: TGTGCCAGCAGTTTCACTCCAGGGCAGGGTGGGGAAAAACTGTTTTTT
j_call: TRBJ2-3; v_call: TRBV9; clone_size: .; d_call: TRBD2; cdr3_aa: CASSRTSGGTDTQYF; cdr3_nt: TGTGCCAGCAGCAGGACTAGCGGGGGAACAGATACGCAGTATTTT
j_call: TRBJ2-1; v_call: TRBV5-1; clone_size: .; d_call: TRBD2; cdr3_aa: CASSLVGLGWRETHNEQFF; cdr3_nt: TGCGCCAGCAGCTTGGTGGGGCTGGGCTGGCGGGAGACACACAATGAGCAGTTCTTC
j_call: TRBJ1-2; v_call: TRBV10-3; clone_size: .; d_call: .; cdr3_aa: CAIKGPRRTAANYGYTF; cdr3_nt: TGTGCCATCAAAGGGCCCCGTAGGACAGCCGCTAACTATGGCTACACCTTC
j_call: TRBJ2-3; v_call: TRBV28; clone_size: .; d_call: TRBD1; cdr3_aa: CASKGTGGFGTDTQYF; cdr3_nt: TGTGCCAGCAAGGGGACAGGGGGCTTCGGAACAGATACGCAGTATTTT
j_call: TRBJ2-3; v_call: TRBV5-4; clone_size: .; d_call: TRBD2; cdr3_aa: CASSSNTGLAGWGRTDTQYF; cdr3_nt: TGTGCCAGCAGCTCTAACACCGGACTAGCCGGATGGGGGAGGACAGATACGCAGTATTTT
j_call: TRBJ2-5; v_call: TRBV2; clone_size: .; d_call: TRBD2; cdr3_aa: CASSLLGLAGQETQYF; cdr3_nt: TGTGCCAGCAGCCTCCTCGGACTAGCGGGGCAAGAGACCCAGTACTTC
j_call: TRBJ1-2; v_call: TRBV28; clone_size: few; d_call: .; cdr3_aa: CASTLSSGSYTF; cdr3_nt: TGTGCCAGCACACTTTCCTCCGGGAGCTACACCTTC
j_call: TRBJ2-7; v_call: TRBV7-2; clone_size: .; d_call: TRBD1; cdr3_aa: CASSVQGSTYEQYF; cdr3_nt: TGTGCCAGCAGCGTACAGGGGTCGACCTACGAGCAGTACTTC
j_call: TRBJ2-6; v_call: TRBV6-1; clone_size: .; d_call: .; cdr3_aa: CASSVRLSGANVLTF; cdr3_nt: TGTGCCAGCAGTGTCAGACTCTCTGGGGCCAACGTCCTGACTTTC
j_call: TRBJ2-1; v_call: TRBV30; clone_size: .; d_call: TRBD2; cdr3_aa: CAWTARLAGTSGVGSYNEQFF; cdr3_nt: TGTGCCTGGACCGCCCGGTTGGCCGGGACTAGCGGGGTGGGCTCCTACAATGAGCAGTTCTTC
j_call: TRBJ2-7; v_call: TRBV19; clone_size: .; d_call: .; cdr3_aa: CASSIRGGEDEQYF; cdr3_nt: TGTGCCAGTAGTATAAGGGGGGGCGAGGACGAGCAGTACTTC
j_call: TRBJ2-7; v_call: TRBV5-6; clone_size: .; d_call: TRBD1; cdr3_aa: CASIYRGSYEQYF; cdr3_nt: TGTGCCAGCATCTACAGGGGTTCCTACGAGCAGTACTTC
j_call: TRBJ2-2; v_call: TRBV19; clone_size: .; d_call: TRBD2; cdr3_aa: CASSIAASGSRAFAELFF; cdr3_nt: TGTGCCAGTAGTATAGCTGCTAGCGGGAGTCGGGCGTTCGCGGAGCTGTTTTTT
j_call: TRBJ1-1; v_call: TRBV18; clone_size: .; d_call: .; cdr3_aa: CASSPPTLRPGWVVNTEAFF; cdr3_nt: TGTGCCAGCTCACCACCGACCTTGCGGCCAGGGTGGGTGGTGAACACTGAAGCTTTCTTT